A single sample is the source of the 14 T cell receptor beta chains below, sequenced in a study of T-cell memory formation after mild COVID-19. TCRdb itself ran the 5' RACE reads through MiXCR, one entry per CDR3 protein. The table includes a few hundred thousand distinct CDR3 sequences, about a sixth detected once. Material for sequencing was PBMCs or a T cell subset sorted from them (not recorded which). The receptors stem from a man aged 18 to 29 who had mild COVID-19 (a few samples of this study predate the infection). Cell type and time point are not known.

This clonotype was seen a few times. This rearrangement joins TRBV12-3 or TRBV12-4 to TRBJ1-5; 8 bases match TRBD1. Unmatched junction bases numbered 6, after V lost 7 bases and J lost 4 bases. This CDR3 comprises 14 residues. The DNA of the CDR3 is TGTGCCAGCAAAGGACAGGGCCCTAATCAGCCCCAGCATTTT. Its translation is CASKGQGPNQPQHF.

The chain links TRBV10-3 to TRBJ1-1, with a possible D match to TRBD1 (5 bases). Germline lookup yields CDR1 ENHRY and CDR2 SYGVKD. Trimming cost V 3 bases and J 6 bases, with 8 bases left between them. This CDR3 comprises 12 residues. The CDR3 loop reads CAISDQGAEAFF. The DNA of the CDR3 is TGTGCCATCAGTGACCAGGGAGCTGAAGCTTTCTTT.

This clonotype was seen a few times. The rearrangement uses TRBV6-2 or TRBV6-3 and TRBJ2-5, with 8 bases lining up with TRBD2. Germline loops: CDR1 MNHEY, CDR2 SVGEGT. The ends lost 6 bases at V and 0 bases at J; junction bases unmatched: 6. CDR3 length: 15 residues. The CDR3 DNA follows: TGTGCCAGCAGGCGATTTAGCGGGGACCAAGAGACCCAGTACTTC. Its translation: CASRRFSGDQETQYF.

This clonotype has just a few counts. The chain uses TRBV29-1 and TRBJ2-4; 7 bases line up with TRBD1. Unmatched junction bases numbered 11, after V lost 6 bases and J lost 6 bases. This CDR3 region has 14 residues. Germline CDR1 SQVTM, CDR2 ANQGSEA. The CDR3 loop is CSVQGEESRNIQYF. CDR3 sequence (DNA): TGCAGCGTCCAGGGGGAAGAGAGCCGAAACATTCAGTACTTC.

This chain links TRBV20-1 with TRBJ2-5, with D unclear. This CDR3 is built from 13 residues. V was pared by 0 bases and J by 2 bases, with 7 bases between. Germline lookup yields CDR1 DFQATT and CDR2 SNEGSKA (reference sequence). Here the CDR3 DNA reads TGCAGTGCTAGAGATACGCTTCAAGAGACCCAGTACTTC. Translated: CSARDTLQETQYF.

This clonotype was detected only a few times. This chain joins TRBV27 and TRBJ2-7; D uncertain. The length of the CDR3 is 11 residues. Germline values: CDR1 MNHEY, CDR2 SMNVEV (reference sequence). Trimming removed 5 bases at V and 3 bases at J, with 5 bases between. CDR3 protein: CASSHGYEQYF. CDR3 sequence (DNA): TGTGCCAGCAGTCATGGCTACGAGCAGTACTTC.

This clonotype was counted between two and nine times. The rearrangement links TRBV12-3 or TRBV12-4 to TRBJ1-1; D remains unclear. Trimming removed 6 bases from V and 5 bases from J, with 4 bases in between. This CDR3 has 10 residues. This chain's CDR3 is CASSGTEAFF. CDR3 coding DNA: TGTGCCAGCAGCGGGACTGAAGCTTTCTTT.

The table lists this clonotype with a few counts. The V and J genes are TRBV6-2 or TRBV6-3 and TRBJ2-3; either TRBD1 or TRBD2 may supply D (5 bases each). CDR3 size: 13 residues. Germline CDR1 and CDR2: MNHEY and SVGEGT. V dropped 9 bases and J dropped 2 bases, with 12 bases sitting between them. The CDR3 region is CASGDGATDTQYF. The DNA of the CDR3 is TGTGCCAGTGGGGACGGGGCCACAGATACGCAGTATTTT.

This chain joins TRBV6-2 or TRBV6-3 and TRBJ2-1; 12 nucleotides align to TRBD2. The germline V gene encodes CDR1 MNHEY and CDR2 SVGEGT. This CDR3 has 18 residues. Unmatched junction bases numbered 13, after V lost 0 bases and J lost 10 bases. CDR3 nucleotides: TGTGCCAGCAGTTACTCGACGGTCCAGCTAGCGGGGGGGCGGGAGCAGTTCTTC. This encodes CASSYSTVQLAGGREQFF.

This sequence joins TRBV6-5 and TRBJ1-3; D unresolved. This CDR3 is built from 14 residues. V lost 5 bases to trimming and J lost 1 base, with 9 bases between them. Germline loops: CDR1 MNHEY, CDR2 SVGAGI. This chain's CDR3 is CASSPPESGNTIYF. The CDR3 region has the DNA TGTGCCAGCAGTCCCCCGGAGTCTGGAAACACCATATATTTT.

This clonotype was observed a few times. The V gene is TRBV4-1, the J gene TRBJ2-3; D is unresolved. The CDR3 contains 15 residues. Germline-derived CDR1 and CDR2 are MGHRA and YSYEKL. V shed 2 bases and J shed 5 bases, with 14 bases lying between them. The CDR3 loop is CASSQYPPSGDTQYF. In DNA, the CDR3 is TGCGCCAGCAGCCAATACCCGCCATCTGGAGATACGCAGTATTTT.

The V call is TRBV6-1, the J call TRBJ2-2, with a weak D call TRBD2 (6 bases). V lost 1 base to trimming and J lost 0 bases, with 9 bases between them. The CDR3 is 16 amino acids. Germline V CDR1 and CDR2: MNHNS, SASEGT. The DNA of the CDR3 is TGTGCCAGCAGTGAAGTGATAGCGGCGAACACCGGGGAGCTGTTTTTT. Encoded protein: CASSEVIAANTGELFF.

The chain employs TRBV9 and TRBJ1-5; D is unclear. CDR3 length: 15 residues. The germline CDR1 and CDR2 sequences are SGDLS and YYNGEE. Deletions cut 3 bases from V and 0 bases from J, with 10 bases between. Written as DNA, the CDR3 is TGTGCCAGCAGCGCCGGGAGGGATAGCAATCAGCCCCAGCATTTT. It specifies CASSAGRDSNQPQHF.

The rearrangement uses TRBV7-2 and TRBJ2-3, with D possibly matching TRBD1 (8 bases). Germline V CDR1 and CDR2: SGHTA, FQGNSA. This CDR3 has 14 amino acids. V lost 2 bases, J lost 9 bases, and 15 bases lay in between. The CDR3 loop reads CASSLPPQGGTQYF. The CDR3 coding sequence is TGTGCCAGCAGCTTACCCCCACAGGGGGGGACGCAGTATTTT.